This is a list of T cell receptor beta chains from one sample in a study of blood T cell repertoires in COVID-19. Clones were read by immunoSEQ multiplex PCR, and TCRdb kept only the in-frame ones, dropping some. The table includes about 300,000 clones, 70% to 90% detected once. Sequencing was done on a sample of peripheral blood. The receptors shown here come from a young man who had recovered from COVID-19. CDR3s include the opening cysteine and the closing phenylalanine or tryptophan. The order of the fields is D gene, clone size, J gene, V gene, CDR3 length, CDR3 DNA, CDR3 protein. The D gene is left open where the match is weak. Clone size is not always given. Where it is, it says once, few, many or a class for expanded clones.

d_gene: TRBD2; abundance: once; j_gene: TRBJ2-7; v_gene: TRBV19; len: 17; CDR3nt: TGTGCCAGTAGTAGCATCACCCCACCTAGCGGGAGCTACGAGCAGTACTTC; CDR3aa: CASSSITPPSGSYEQYF
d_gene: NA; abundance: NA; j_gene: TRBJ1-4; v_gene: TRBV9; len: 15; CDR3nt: TGTGCCAGCCGGCCGGGTGCCCAGATTAATGAAAAACTGTTTTTT; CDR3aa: CASRPGAQINEKLFF
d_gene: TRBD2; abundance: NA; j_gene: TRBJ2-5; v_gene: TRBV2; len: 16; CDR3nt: TGTGCCAGCAGTGAATTCCAGCGGGGGCCACAAGAGACCCAGTACTTC; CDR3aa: CASSEFQRGPQETQYF
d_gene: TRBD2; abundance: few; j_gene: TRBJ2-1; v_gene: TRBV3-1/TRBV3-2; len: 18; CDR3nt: TGTGCCAGCAGCCTTGGACTAGCGGGAGGGCCACCGGACAATGAGCAGTTCTTC; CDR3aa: CASSLGLAGGPPDNEQFF
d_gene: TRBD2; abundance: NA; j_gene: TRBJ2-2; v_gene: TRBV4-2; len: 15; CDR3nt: TGTGCCAGCAGGCAGGGACTAGCGGACACCGGGGAGCTGTTTTTT; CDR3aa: CASRQGLADTGELFF
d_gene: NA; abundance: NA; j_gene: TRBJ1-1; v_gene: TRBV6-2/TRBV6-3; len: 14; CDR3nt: TGTGCCAGCAGTTATTCGGACAGTGGAACTGAAGCTTTCTTT; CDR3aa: CASSYSDSGTEAFF
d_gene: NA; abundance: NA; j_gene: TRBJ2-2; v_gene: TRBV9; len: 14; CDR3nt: TGTGCCAGCAGCGAATACACAGGGATCGGGGAGCTGTTTTTT; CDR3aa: CASSEYTGIGELFF
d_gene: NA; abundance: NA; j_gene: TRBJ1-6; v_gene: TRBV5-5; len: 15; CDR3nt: TGTGCCAGCAGCCTGCAGGGGTTAAATAATTCACCCCTCCACTTT; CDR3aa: CASSLQGLNNSPLHF
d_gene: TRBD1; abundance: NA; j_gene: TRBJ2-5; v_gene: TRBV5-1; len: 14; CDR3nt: TGCGCCAGCAGCCTAGGGACAGGGGAAGAGACCCAGTACTTC; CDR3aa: CASSLGTGEETQYF
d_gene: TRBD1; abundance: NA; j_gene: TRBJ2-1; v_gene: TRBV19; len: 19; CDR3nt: TGTGCCAGTAGTCTTAGTCCAGGGGGCAGGCTCAGGGGCTACAATGAGCAGTTCTTC; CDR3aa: CASSLSPGGRLRGYNEQFF
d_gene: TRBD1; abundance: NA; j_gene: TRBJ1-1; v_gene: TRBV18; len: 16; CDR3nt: TGTGCCAGCTCATCCCTGTGGAACAGGGGGAACACTGAAGCTTTCTTT; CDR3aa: CASSSLWNRGNTEAFF
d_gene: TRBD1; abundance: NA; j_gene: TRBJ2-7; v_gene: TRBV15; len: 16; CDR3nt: TGTGCCACCAGCAGAGATTGGACAGGGAGCTCCTACGAGCAGTACTTC; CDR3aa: CATSRDWTGSSYEQYF
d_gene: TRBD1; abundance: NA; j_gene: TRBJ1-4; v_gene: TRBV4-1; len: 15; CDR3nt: TGCGCCAGCAGCCAAGAGAAGACAGGGAAGGAAAAACTGTTTTTT; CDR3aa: CASSQEKTGKEKLFF
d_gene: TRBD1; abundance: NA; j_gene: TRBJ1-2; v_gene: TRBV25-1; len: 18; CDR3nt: TGTGCCAGCAGTGGAGTCGGGACAGGGCTCAGATCGGACTATGGCTACACCTTC; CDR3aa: CASSGVGTGLRSDYGYTF
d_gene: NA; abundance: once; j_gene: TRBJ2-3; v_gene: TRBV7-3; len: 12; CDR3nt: TGTGCCAGCAGCGGACAAGGGGGTACGCAGTATTTT; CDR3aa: CASSGQGGTQYF
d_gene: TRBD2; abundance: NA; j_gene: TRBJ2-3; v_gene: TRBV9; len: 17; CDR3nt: TGTGCCAGCAGCGTCGGTGAGCTAGCGGGAAGCACAGATACGCAGTATTTT; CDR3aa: CASSVGELAGSTDTQYF
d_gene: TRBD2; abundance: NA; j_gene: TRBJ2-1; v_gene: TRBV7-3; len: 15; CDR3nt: TGTGCCAGCAGCTTAACGTCTAGCGGGAGGGATGAGCAGTTCTTC; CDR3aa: CASSLTSSGRDEQFF
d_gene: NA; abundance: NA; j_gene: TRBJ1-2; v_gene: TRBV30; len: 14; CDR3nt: TGTGCCTGGAGTAAGGGAGATTGGGTTAATGGCTACACCTTC; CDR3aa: CAWSKGDWVNGYTF
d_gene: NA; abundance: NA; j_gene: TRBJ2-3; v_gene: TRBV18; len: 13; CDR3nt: TGTGCCAGCTCACCTGGGGCCACAGATACGCAGTATTTT; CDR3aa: CASSPGATDTQYF
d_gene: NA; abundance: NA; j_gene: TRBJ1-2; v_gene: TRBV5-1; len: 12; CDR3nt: TGCGCCAGCAGCTTGGGGGCCGGGAGGAACACCTTC; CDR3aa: CASSLGAGRNTF
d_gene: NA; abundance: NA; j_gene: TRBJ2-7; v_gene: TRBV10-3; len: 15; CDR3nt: TGTGCCATCAGTGGCCGGAGTCAGGGACACCGCGAGCAGTACTTC; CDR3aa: CAISGRSQGHREQYF
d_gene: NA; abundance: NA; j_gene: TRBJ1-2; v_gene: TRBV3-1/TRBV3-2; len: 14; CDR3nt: TGTGCCAGCAGCCAGGAGGCGGGCCGCTATGGCTACACCTTC; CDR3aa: CASSQEAGRYGYTF
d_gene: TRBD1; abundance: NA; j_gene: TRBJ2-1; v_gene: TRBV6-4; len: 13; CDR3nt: TGTGCCAGCAGCGGACAGGGGGAGGATGAGCAGTTCTTC; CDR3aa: CASSGQGEDEQFF
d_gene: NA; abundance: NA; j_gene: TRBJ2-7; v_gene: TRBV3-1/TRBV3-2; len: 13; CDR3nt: TGTGCCAGCAGCCGCGCCCAGGGGAGCGAGCAGTACTTC; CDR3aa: CASSRAQGSEQYF
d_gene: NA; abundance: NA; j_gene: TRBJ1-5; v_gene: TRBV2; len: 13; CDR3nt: TGTGCCAGCAACCTCAGGGGCAATCAGCCCCAGCATTTT; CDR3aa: CASNLRGNQPQHF